Sequencing of this T cell receptor (beta chain) was carried out in a study of T cell repertoires in cytomegalovirus infection. This clonotype was counted only a few times. What it binds is unknown. A much larger clone sits a single nucleotide away, making a read error possible. The CDR3 is 13 amino acids. The germline V gene encodes CDR1 SEHNR and CDR2 FQNEAQ (reference sequence). Between the trimmed V and J ends, which lost 5 bases and 0 bases, there was a span of 7 bases. TCRdb re-derived calls from the reads in MiXCR, one entry per CDR3 protein. The sample yields 680,000 or so distinct CDR3 sequences, around 30% seen once.

J is TRBJ2-5 and V is TRBV7-9, with D uncertain. The starting material was cultured PBMCs, obtained from culture after CMV antigen stimulation. The TCR comes from a human donor in good health (CMV status not recorded). Some clones in this sample may be carry-over from other donors' samples. The CDR3 DNA follows: TGTGCCAGCAGCCGAGAGTACCAAGAGACCCAGTACTTC. Its protein is CASSREYQETQYF.